This is a list of T cell receptor beta chains from one sample in a study of cytomegalovirus exposure and HLA in healthy donors. TCRdb's table, derived via immunoSEQ multiplex PCR, lists solely in-frame clones and lacks some. The sample has more than 85,000 clones, 70% to 80% seen once. The source material was PBMCs. The receptors stem from a male donor in good health and CMV-seropositive. Both conserved end residues are part of each CDR3. D genes are given only for firm matches. A clone size is listed for some rows: how often the clone was seen (once, few, many), or a class if it is expanded.

V gene,J gene,clone size,D gene,CDR3 protein,CDR3 DNA
TRBV29-1,TRBJ1-6,.,TRBD1,CSAHPVGTANSPLHF,TGCAGCGCACACCCGGTGGGGACAGCAAATTCACCCCTCCACTTT
TRBV4-3,TRBJ1-4,.,TRBD1,CASSPGTGGEKLFF,TGCGCCAGCAGCCCGGGGACAGGGGGTGAAAAACTGTTTTTT
TRBV6-6,TRBJ2-7,.,.,CASSPRGSSYEQYF,TGTGCCAGCAGTCCACGGGGGAGCTCCTACGAGCAGTACTTC
TRBV28,TRBJ2-1,.,TRBD2,CASNILAGGGNEQFF,TGTGCCAGCAATATACTAGCGGGAGGCGGCAATGAGCAGTTCTTC
TRBV27,TRBJ2-7,.,.,CASNRVSGGLDEQYF,TGTGCCAGCAACAGGGTCTCAGGAGGATTGGACGAGCAGTACTTC
TRBV19,TRBJ2-2,.,.,CASRLTGELFF,TGTGCCAGTAGACTCACCGGGGAGCTGTTTTTT
TRBV5-6,TRBJ1-1,few,TRBD1,CASSQRTGRGEAFF,TGCGCCAGCAGCCAACGGACAGGGAGAGGGGAAGCTTTCTTT
TRBV5-5,TRBJ1-5,once,.,CASSPLGGNQPQHF,TGTGCCAGCAGCCCCTTAGGGGGTAATCAGCCCCAGCATTTT
TRBV18,TRBJ2-7,.,.,CASSPTGSYEQYF,TGTGCCAGCTCACCTACAGGTAGCTACGAGCAGTACTTC
TRBV7-2,TRBJ1-2,.,.,CASSLDGNYGYTF,TGTGCCAGCAGCTTAGACGGGAACTATGGCTACACCTTC
TRBV7-6,TRBJ2-1,.,TRBD2,CASSSPFTSGGYNEQFF,TGTGCCAGCAGCTCTCCGTTCACTAGCGGGGGCTACAATGAGCAGTTCTTC
TRBV6-5,TRBJ2-7,.,TRBD2,CASSARGGYEQYF,TGTGCCAGCAGTGCCCGGGGGGGCTACGAGCAGTACTTC
TRBV16,TRBJ1-1,few,.,CASSQLRVMGTEAFF,TGTGCCAGCAGCCAGTTGCGGGTGATGGGCACTGAAGCTTTCTTT
TRBV19,TRBJ1-1,.,.,CASSMGRLNTEAFF,TGTGCCAGTAGTATGGGGCGGTTGAACACTGAAGCTTTCTTT